One sample yielded the 26 T cell receptor beta chains listed below, sequenced in a study of cytomegalovirus exposure and HLA in healthy donors. The study ran its PCR with 60 Vbeta and 13 Jbeta primers. Sequencing was performed with immunoSEQ multiplex PCR; in TCRdb, only in-frame clones are kept and a portion is missing. The sample table includes around 100,000 clones. The specimen sequenced was PBMCs. All receptors derive from a man aged 40-50 years in good health and CMV-seropositive.

This chain uses TRBV2 with TRBJ2-7, with 10 bases lining up with TRBD2. The CDR3 is 14 amino acids. V lost 8 bases, J lost 4 bases, and 8 bases stayed unmatched. Germline-derived CDR1 and CDR2 are SNHLY and FYNNEI. CDR3 loop: CASQLAGTLYEQYF. CDR3 bases: TGTGCCAGCCAACTAGCGGGAACGCTATACGAGCAGTACTTC.

V is TRBV10-1 and J is TRBJ2-7; 7 bases are a match to TRBD2. The CDR3 has 19 residues. The ends lost 0 bases at V and 3 bases at J; junction bases unmatched: 17. In germline, CDR1 is WNHNN, CDR2 SYGVQD (reference sequence). The CDR3 sequence: CASSESQQRGNLGNYEQYF. DNA of the CDR3: TGCGCCAGCAGTGAGTCGCAACAGCGGGGCAACCTTGGGAACTACGAGCAGTACTTC.

The chain combines TRBV5-1 with TRBJ1-5; D perhaps matches TRBD1 (5 bases). CDR3 size: 15 residues. Per the germline V gene, CDR1 is SGHRS and CDR2 is YFSETQ. Trimming removed 0 bases at V and 1 base at J, with 8 bases between. The CDR3 region has the DNA TGCGCCAGCAGCTTGGTACCAGGGAGCAATCAGCCCCAGCATTTT. This translates into CASSLVPGSNQPQHF.

This chain links TRBV19 with TRBJ1-5; no firm D call. This CDR3 is built from 15 residues. CDR1 LNHDA and CDR2 SQIVND come from the germline V gene (reference sequence). V lost 5 bases, J lost 0 bases, and 11 bases lay in between. In nucleotides, the CDR3 is TGTGCCAGTAGTTTTAGACAATATAGCAATCAGCCCCAGCATTTT. The encoded protein is CASSFRQYSNQPQHF. Full variable domain (outside the CDR3, taken from reference TRBV19 and TRBJ1-5): DGGITQSPKYLFRKEGQNVTLSCEQNLNHDAMYWYRQDPGQGLRLIYYSQIVNDFQKGDIAEGYSVSREKKESFPLTVTSAQKNPTAFYLCASSFRQYSNQPQHFGDGTRLSIL.

The chain couples TRBV4-3 to TRBJ2-1; perhaps TRBD2 as D (5 bases). There are 15 residues in the CDR3. Trimming left V 4 bases short and J 3 bases short, with 13 bases between. Germline V gives CDR1 LGHNA, CDR2 YSLEER. This chain's CDR3 is CASSPTGLHYNEQFF. The CDR3 region has the DNA TGCGCCAGCAGCCCAACCGGACTTCACTACAATGAGCAGTTCTTC.

This rearrangement joins TRBV7-9 to TRBJ2-5, with TRBD2 matching 8 bases. CDR3 size: 15 residues. J gave up 4 bases and V 5 bases, and 9 bases lay outside the gene matches. Germline V gene sequence: CDR1 SEHNR, CDR2 FQNEAQ (reference sequence). CDR3 coding DNA: TGTGCCAGCAGCCGGAGAGCGGGAGAGGCAGAGACCCAGTACTTC. This sequence encodes CASSRRAGEAETQYF.

This chain joins TRBV5-4 and TRBJ2-1; the D gene is possibly TRBD2 (6 bases). Trimming stripped 5 bases from V and 0 bases from J, with 15 bases between. Germline CDR1 and CDR2: SGHNT and YYREEE (reference sequence). The CDR3 covers 16 residues. This CDR3 is CASRPLVGGSYNEQFF. The CDR3 DNA reads as TGTGCCAGCAGACCGCTAGTGGGGGGCTCCTACAATGAGCAGTTCTTC.

V is TRBV15 and J is TRBJ2-3; 7 bases agree with TRBD1. V shed 0 bases, J shed 0 bases, and the junction held 6 bases outside the gene matches. The germline V gene encodes CDR1 LNHNV and CDR2 YYDKDF (reference sequence). This CDR3 spans 17 amino acids. Written as DNA, the CDR3 is TGTGCCACCAGCAGAGATCTTGGGACAGTTAGCACAGATACGCAGTATTTT. Its protein is CATSRDLGTVSTDTQYF.

The chain links TRBV5-6 to TRBJ1-4; no clear D. Per germline, CDR1 SGHDT and CDR2 YYEEEE. The CDR3 runs to 12 residues. Trimming removed 3 bases at V and 4 bases at J, with 4 bases between. The CDR3 spells CASSSVNEKLFF. The CDR3 DNA reads as TGTGCCAGCAGCTCTGTTAATGAAAAACTGTTTTTT.

The CDR3 protein is CAARGDTEAFF. The CDR3 DNA is TGTGCCGCCAGGGGGGACACTGAAGCTTTCTTT. The rearrangement joins TRBV2 to TRBJ1-1, with 7 bases lining up with TRBD1. Trimming removed 11 bases from V and 3 bases from J; junction bases left unmatched: 3. This CDR3 comprises 11 residues. CDR1 SNHLY and CDR2 FYNNEI come from the germline V gene.

V is TRBV2 and J is TRBJ2-7, with D possibly matching TRBD1 (5 bases). The CDR3 has 12 residues. Germline loops: CDR1 SNHLY, CDR2 FYNNEI. Trimming removed 7 bases at V and 1 base at J, with 8 bases between. CDR3 sequence: CASTRESYEQYF. For the CDR3, the DNA is TGTGCCAGCACCAGGGAATCCTACGAGCAGTACTTC.

The CDR3 nucleotides are TGTGCCTGGAGTGGTCAGGGTAATTCACCCCTCCACTTT. This codes for CAWSGQGNSPLHF. V gene TRBV30 combines with J gene TRBJ1-6; D possibly corresponds to TRBD1 (5 bases). The CDR3 runs to 13 residues. Trimming cost V 1 base and J 6 bases, with 7 bases left between them. Germline lookup yields CDR1 GTSNPN and CDR2 SVGIG (reference sequence).

V is TRBV10-1 and J is TRBJ1-1, with D maybe TRBD1 (5 bases). The V gene's germline CDR1 is WNHNN and CDR2 SYGVQD (reference sequence). This CDR3 region has 13 residues. The V and J ends lost 1 base and 4 bases respectively, with 7 bases between them. The CDR3 here is CASSELGGTEAFF. CDR3 nucleotide sequence: TGCGCCAGCAGTGAGTTGGGGGGCACTGAAGCTTTCTTT.

The V gene is TRBV2, the J gene TRBJ1-1, with unresolved D. CDR3 length equals 12 residues. The V and J ends lost 10 bases and 1 base respectively, with 10 bases between them. CDR1 SNHLY and CDR2 FYNNEI come from the germline V gene. This chain's CDR3 is CAKDTQNTEAFF. In DNA form, the CDR3 reads TGTGCCAAAGACACTCAGAACACTGAAGCTTTCTTT.

V and J are TRBV27 and TRBJ1-2; possibly TRBD1 for D (5 bases). Germline CDR1 and CDR2: MNHEY and SMNVEV (reference sequence). The CDR3 loop spans 15 amino acids. V was trimmed by 5 bases and J by 4 bases, leaving 17 bases between them. CDR3 sequence reads: CASSIEAGRSYGYTF. CDR3 coding DNA: TGTGCCAGCAGTATCGAAGCAGGGAGGAGCTATGGCTACACCTTC.

V and J are TRBV28 and TRBJ1-1; D is possibly TRBD1 (5 bases). Germline lookup yields CDR1 MDHEN and CDR2 SYDVKM. The CDR3 extends over 14 amino acids. The germline V and J ends were trimmed by 1 base and 4 bases, with 10 bases remaining between them. The CDR3 DNA is TGTGCCAGCAGTTTATCAGGGTTTAGCACTGAAGCTTTCTTT. It translates to CASSLSGFSTEAFF.

The chain combines TRBV7-3 with TRBJ1-1; D is ambiguous. The CDR3 totals 14 residues. Trimming stripped 2 bases from V and 5 bases from J, with 12 bases between. Germline CDR1 and CDR2: SGHTA and FQGTGA. CDR3 amino acids: CASSLGPWKTEAFF. The CDR3 DNA follows: TGTGCCAGCAGCTTAGGGCCGTGGAAAACTGAAGCTTTCTTT.

This chain uses TRBV18 with TRBJ1-4; D is perhaps TRBD1 (5 bases). Trimming cost V 6 bases and J 0 bases, with 11 bases left between them. Germline CDR1 reads KGHSH; CDR2 reads LQKENI. The CDR3 consists of 15 residues. The chain's CDR3 is CASSPRGATNEKLFF. The CDR3 nucleotides read TGTGCCAGCTCCCCTCGGGGGGCAACTAATGAAAAACTGTTTTTT.

This chain uses TRBV18 with TRBJ2-3, with 7 positions matching TRBD1. The junction had 2 bases not matched to a gene; V was cut back by 2 bases and J by 3 bases. This CDR3 is 14 amino acids long. The germline CDR1 and CDR2 sequences are KGHSH and LQKENI. As DNA, the CDR3 is TGTGCCAGCTCACCAGACAGGGAGACAGATACGCAGTATTTT. Translating gives CASSPDRETDTQYF.

The rearrangement uses TRBV5-1 and TRBJ2-2, with TRBD1 matching over 10 bases. CDR3 size: 15 residues. V lost 3 bases to trimming and J lost 5 bases; unmatched junction nucleotides: 4. The V gene's germline CDR1 is SGHRS and CDR2 YFSETQ. DNA of the CDR3: TGCGCCAGCAGCTCCGGGACAGGGGTTACCGGGGAGCTGTTTTTT. It is translated as CASSSGTGVTGELFF.

V gene TRBV28 combines with J gene TRBJ1-1, with 10 bases aligning to TRBD1. CDR1 is MDHEN and CDR2 is SYDVKM in the germline V gene. V shed 5 bases and J 0 bases; nucleotides not matched to a gene: 3. The CDR3 sequence is 15 residues long. CDR3 in amino acids: CASSRQGALNTEAFF. CDR3 DNA: TGTGCCAGCAGTAGACAGGGGGCGCTGAACACTGAAGCTTTCTTT.

The chain carries TRBV14 and TRBJ1-3; possibly TRBD1 for D (5 bases). The V gene's germline CDR1 is SGHDN and CDR2 FVKESK. V shed 3 bases and J shed 2 bases, with 17 bases lying between them. CDR3 length equals 17 residues. For the CDR3, the DNA is TGTGCCAGCAGCCATTGGGCACTACAGGAAACTGGAAACACCATATATTTT. It is translated as CASSHWALQETGNTIYF.

The chain's CDR3 is CASSLGGQGLGEQYF. The CDR3 DNA sequence: TGTGCCAGCAGTTTAGGGGGCCAGGGCCTGGGCGAGCAGTACTTC. This sequence joins TRBV28 and TRBJ2-7, with TRBD1 as a possible D gene (6 bases). Trimming pared 2 bases from V and 6 bases from J, leaving 17 bases between. In germline, CDR1 is MDHEN, CDR2 SYDVKM. This CDR3 is built from 15 residues. The whole variable domain, filled in from reference TRBV28 and TRBJ2-7, reads DVKVTQSSRYLVKRTGEKVFLECVQDMDHENMFWYRQDPGLGLRLIYFSYDVKMKEKGDIPEGYSVSREKKERFSLILESASTNQTSMYLCASSLGGQGLGEQYFGPGTRLTVT.

This chain links TRBV19 with TRBJ1-2; D not certain. This CDR3 is built from 14 residues. Trimming removed 0 bases from V and 0 bases from J, with 5 bases in between. The V gene's germline CDR1 is LNHDA and CDR2 SQIVND (reference sequence). For the CDR3, the DNA is TGTGCCAGTAGTATAGACCCAGCTAACTATGGCTACACCTTC. Residues: CASSIDPANYGYTF.

The rearrangement uses TRBV9 and TRBJ1-5; 10 nucleotides align to TRBD1. Germline trimming cut 3 bases from V and 10 bases from J; bases unmatched to any gene: 7. Germline values: CDR1 SGDLS, CDR2 YYNGEE. CDR3 length: 14 residues. The CDR3 DNA reads TGTGCCAGCAGCGCTGGACAGGGGGGATATCCCCAGCATTTT. Translation: CASSAGQGGYPQHF.

V and J are TRBV19 and TRBJ1-2; D ambiguous. V was shortened by 4 bases and J by 8 bases, with 11 bases between the two germline ends. CDR3 size: 12 residues. Germline V gene data show CDR1 as LNHDA and CDR2 as SQIVND (reference sequence). The CDR3: CASSTQLRGYTF. In DNA form, the CDR3 reads TGTGCCAGTAGTACGCAACTTAGAGGCTACACCTTC.